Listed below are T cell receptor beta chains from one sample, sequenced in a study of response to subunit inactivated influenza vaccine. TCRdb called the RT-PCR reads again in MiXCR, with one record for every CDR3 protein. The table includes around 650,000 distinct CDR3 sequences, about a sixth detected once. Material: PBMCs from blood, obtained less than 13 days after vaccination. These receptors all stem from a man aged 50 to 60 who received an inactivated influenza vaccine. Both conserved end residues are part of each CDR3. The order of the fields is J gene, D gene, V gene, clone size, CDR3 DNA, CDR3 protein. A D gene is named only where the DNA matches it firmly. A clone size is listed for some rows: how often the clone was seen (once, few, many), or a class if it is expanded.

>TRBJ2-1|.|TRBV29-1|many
TGCAGCGTTGCCCCAACTAGCAATGAGCAGTTCTTC
CSVAPTSNEQFF
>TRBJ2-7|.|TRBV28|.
TGTGCCAGCAGTTTGTTCGGACGAAACGAGCAGTACTTC
CASSLFGRNEQYF
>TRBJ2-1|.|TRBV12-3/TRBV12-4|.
TGTGCCAGCAGTTACGGTCTCGGGTTACAGCAGTTCTTC
CASSYGLGLQQFF
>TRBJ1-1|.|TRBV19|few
TGTGCCAGTAGTATGGGGGTCGGCACTGAAGCTTTCTTT
CASSMGVGTEAFF
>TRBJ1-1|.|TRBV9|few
TGTGCCAGCAGCGTAGAAGACAGTGGCCACACTGAAGCTTTCTTT
CASSVEDSGHTEAFF
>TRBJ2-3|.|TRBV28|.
TGTGCCAGCGTAGGGGGGGTTACGCAGTATTTT
CASVGGVTQYF
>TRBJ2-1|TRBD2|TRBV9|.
TGTGCCAGCAGCGTACGAAGCGGGGGGGCCTTCTACAATGAGCAGTTCTTC
CASSVRSGGAFYNEQFF
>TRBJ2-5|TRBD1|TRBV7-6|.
TGTGCCAGCAGCTTAGAGTGGGACAGCCAAGAGACCCAGTACTTC
CASSLEWDSQETQYF
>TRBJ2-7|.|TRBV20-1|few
TGCAGTGCTAGAAGGGGGATCTCCTACGAGCAGTACTTC
CSARRGISYEQYF
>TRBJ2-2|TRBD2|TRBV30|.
TGTGCCTGGGAACCGGGACTAGTCGCCGGGGAGCTGTTTTTT
CAWEPGLVAGELFF
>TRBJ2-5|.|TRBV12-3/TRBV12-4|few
TGTGCCAGCAGTTTGGGCGGGGCGACCCAAGAGACCCAGTACTTC
CASSLGGATQETQYF
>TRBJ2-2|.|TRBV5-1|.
TGCGCCAGCAGCTTGGCCGAGGGAACCGGGGAGCTGTTTTTT
CASSLAEGTGELFF
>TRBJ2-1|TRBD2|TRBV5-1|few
TGCGCCAGCAGTCGGACTAGCGGGAGGTGGTCCTACAATGAGCAGTTCTTC
CASSRTSGRWSYNEQFF
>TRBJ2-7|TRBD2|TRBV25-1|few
TGTGCCAGCGGGGGAGGGCTGACAGAGCAGTACTTC
CASGGGLTEQYF
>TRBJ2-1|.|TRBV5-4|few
TGTGCCAGCAGCCTCCAAGTATCCAATGAGCAGTTCTTC
CASSLQVSNEQFF
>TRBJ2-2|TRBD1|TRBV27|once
TGTGCCAGCTGCCAGGAAGCCAGGGGGACCGGGGAGCTGTTTTTT
CASCQEARGTGELFF
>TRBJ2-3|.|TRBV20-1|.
TGCAGTGCTAGAGACCTCCTGCCGACCCCCACAGATACGCAGTATTTT
CSARDLLPTPTDTQYF
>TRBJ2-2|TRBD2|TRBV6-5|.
TGTGCCAGCAGTTATGTAGCGGGAGCGGTAAGGACCGGGGAGCTGTTTTTT
CASSYVAGAVRTGELFF
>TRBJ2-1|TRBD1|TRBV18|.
TGTGCCAGCTCAACCCGGACAGGAAAATCCTACAATGAGCAGTTCTTC
CASSTRTGKSYNEQFF
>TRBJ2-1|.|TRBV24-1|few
TGTGCCACCAGTGGGACAGGAGGGAATGAGCAGTTCTTC
CATSGTGGNEQFF
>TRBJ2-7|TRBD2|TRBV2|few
TGTGCCAGCAGTGAAGGACTAGCGGGAGGGCCTTACGAGCAGTACTTC
CASSEGLAGGPYEQYF
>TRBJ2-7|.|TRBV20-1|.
TGCAGTGCTAGCCCAAAACAACTGAGGTACGAGCAGTACTTC
CSASPKQLRYEQYF
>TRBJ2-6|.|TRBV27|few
TGTGCCAGCAGTTTAGCCCACGGGGTCTCTGGGGCCAACGTCCTGACTTTC
CASSLAHGVSGANVLTF
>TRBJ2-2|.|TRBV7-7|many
TGTGCCAGCAGCTTAGATGGCGGGACGAACACCGGGGAGCTGTTTTTT
CASSLDGGTNTGELFF
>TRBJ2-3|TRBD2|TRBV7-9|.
TGTGCCAGCAATAGCGGGAGGGCCCGAGATACGCAGTATTTT
CASNSGRARDTQYF
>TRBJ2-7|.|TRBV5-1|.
TGCGCCAGCAGCTTAACATTCCGGCTGGCGGGCAGGGGCGCTTACGAGCAGTACTTC
CASSLTFRLAGRGAYEQYF
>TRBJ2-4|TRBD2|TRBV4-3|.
TGCGCCAGCAGCCAAGATGCGGGAGCTCAAAACATTCAGCACTTC
CASSQDAGAQNIQHF
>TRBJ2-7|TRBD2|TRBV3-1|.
TGTGCCAGCAGAAAAAACTCAGGGACTAGCGGGAGAGGCGAGCAGTACTTC
CASRKNSGTSGRGEQYF
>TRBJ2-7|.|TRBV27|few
TGTGCCAGGACCCAAAGTTACGAGCAGTACTTC
CARTQSYEQYF
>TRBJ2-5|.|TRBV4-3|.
TGCGCCAGCAGCCAAATGGGTGGAGGCCTTGGAGAGACCCAGTACTTC
CASSQMGGGLGETQYF
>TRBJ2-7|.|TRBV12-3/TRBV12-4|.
TGTGCCAGCAGTCCGATAGCGACTAGCTCCTACGAGCAGTACTTC
CASSPIATSSYEQYF
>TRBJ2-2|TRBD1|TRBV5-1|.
TGCGCCAGCAGCTTGGCCACAGGGGCGGGCACCGGGGAGCTGTTTTTT
CASSLATGAGTGELFF
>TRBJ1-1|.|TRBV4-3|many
TGCGCCAGCAGCCAAGTGGCCGGGAACACTGAAGCTTTCTTT
CASSQVAGNTEAFF
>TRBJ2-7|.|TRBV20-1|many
TGCAGTGCTAGGAGCCCAGAGGGAACTTTCAACGAGCAGTACTTC
CSARSPEGTFNEQYF
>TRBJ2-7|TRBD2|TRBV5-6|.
TGTGCCAGCAGAGCGGGGAGGTACGAGCAGTACTTC
CASRAGRYEQYF
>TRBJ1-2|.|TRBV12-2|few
TGTGCAAGTCCGGGGGCGCAGGGCTACACCTTC
CASPGAQGYTF
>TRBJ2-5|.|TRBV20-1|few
TGCAGTGCTAGAGACACCCGTTCAGAGGGGGGAGAGACCCAGTACTTC
CSARDTRSEGGETQYF
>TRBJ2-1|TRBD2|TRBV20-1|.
TGCAGTGCTAGAGACTTCAAATCGCGGCTAGCGGCTTACAATGAGCAGTTCTTC
CSARDFKSRLAAYNEQFF
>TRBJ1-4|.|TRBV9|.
TGTGCCAGCAGCGTAGATCCGGGGTCAGCTAATGAAAAACTGTTTTTT
CASSVDPGSANEKLFF
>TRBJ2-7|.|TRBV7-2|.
TGTGCCAGCAGCTTAAGTTGGCGGGACGAGCAGTACTTC
CASSLSWRDEQYF
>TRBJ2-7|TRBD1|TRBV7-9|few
TGTGCCAGCAGCCAACAGGGGCTAGGAACCTACGAGCAGTACTTC
CASSQQGLGTYEQYF
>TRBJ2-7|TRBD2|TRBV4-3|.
TGCGCCAGCAGCCCGACTAGCGGGGGCCTGAGCTCCTACGAGCAGTACTTC
CASSPTSGGLSSYEQYF